One sample yielded the 21 T cell receptor beta chains listed below, sequenced in a study of PD-L1 blockade in urothelial cancer. Repertoires were generated with immunoSEQ multiplex PCR, while TCRdb's copy carries only in-frame clones and drops some. The table lists about 110,000 clones, approximately 85% of them singletons. The specimen was PBMCs, collected around atezolizumab (anti-PD-L1) treatment. These receptors came from a middle-aged man with urothelial cancer.

V is TRBV14 and J is TRBJ2-5; TRBD1 might be the D (5 bases). Germline CDR1 and CDR2: SGHDN and FVKESK. V was clipped by 4 bases and J by 1 base, with 16 bases between them. This CDR3 is built from 16 residues. The CDR3 nucleotides are TGTGCCAGCAGCCGGACACCATCTCGCACCCAAGAGACCCAGTACTTC. It encodes CASSRTPSRTQETQYF.

As regards this clone: Other DNA sequences within the sample encode an identical CDR3. The chain couples TRBV19 to TRBJ1-5; 8 nucleotides agree with TRBD1. The CDR3 contains 15 residues. Trimming took 6 bases from V and 2 from J; bases not matched to a gene: 6. The germline V gene has CDR1 LNHDA and CDR2 SQIVND (reference sequence). Here the CDR3 DNA reads TGTGCCAGTAGCACTTGGGGACAGGGCAATCAGCCCCAGCATTTT. Its protein product is CASSTWGQGNQPQHF.

The chain has TRBV5-1 and TRBJ2-7, with 11 bases matching TRBD2. The J segment lost 3 bases and the V segment lost 4 bases, leaving 3 bases of the junction unmatched. Germline V lookup: CDR1 SGHRS, CDR2 YFSETQ. The CDR3 is made up of 14 amino acids. CDR3 residues: CASSGGTSGYEQYF. CDR3 coding DNA: TGCGCCAGCAGCGGTGGGACTAGCGGCTACGAGCAGTACTTC.

This clone appeared a single time. This chain connects TRBV9 to TRBJ1-4; 8 bases fit TRBD1. The V segment lost 0 bases and the J segment 2 bases; nucleotides outside the gene matches: 0. This CDR3 is 15 amino acids long. Germline V gene data show CDR1 as SGDLS and CDR2 as YYNGEE. CDR3 in amino acids: CASSVGTGTNEKLFF. CDR3 DNA: TGTGCCAGCAGCGTAGGGACAGGGACTAATGAAAAACTGTTTTTT.

The CDR3 region is CASSSGTGGSYEQYF. DNA of the CDR3: TGTGCCAGCAGCTCCGGGACAGGGGGCAGCTACGAGCAGTACTTC. The chain is built from TRBV2 and TRBJ2-7, with TRBD1 matching 12 bases. Germline V gene sequence: CDR1 SNHLY, CDR2 FYNNEI. This CDR3 comprises 15 residues. V shed 6 bases and J 3 bases; nucleotides not matched to a gene: 6.

The rearrangement joins TRBV2 to TRBJ2-1, with TRBD2 identical over 11 bases. CDR1 is SNHLY and CDR2 is FYNNEI in the germline V gene. With V trimmed by 8 bases and J by 8 bases, 11 bases remained unmatched. This CDR3 spans 15 amino acids. CDR3 nucleotides: TGTGCCAGCGGGGGTCTAGCGGGAGGTTTCGATGAGCAGTTCTTC. This codes for CASGGLAGGFDEQFF.

The chain combines TRBV18 with TRBJ2-5, with a weak D call TRBD1 (7 bases). Germline CDR1 reads KGHSH; CDR2 reads LQKENI. V lost 3 bases to trimming and J lost 5 bases, with 13 bases between them. This CDR3 spans 14 amino acids. Written as DNA, the CDR3 is TGTGCCAGCTCACCGGTACAGGGGAGGGAGACCCAGTACTTC. It specifies CASSPVQGRETQYF.

In its sample, this clone was seen a few times. The rearrangement links TRBV6-6 to TRBJ1-5; the D is unclear. Between the trimmed V and J ends, which lost 2 bases and 3 bases, there was a span of 5 bases. Per the germline V gene, CDR1 is MNHNY and CDR2 is SVGAGI (reference sequence). The CDR3 has 13 residues. The CDR3 region is CASSYGLNQPQHF. CDR3 DNA: TGTGCCAGCAGTTACGGACTCAATCAGCCCCAGCATTTT.

This rearrangement joins TRBV7-9 to TRBJ1-2; D gene uncertain. Germline CDR1 is SEHNR and CDR2 is FQNEAQ (reference sequence). The CDR3 runs to 13 residues. The ends were cut back, 4 bases at V and 4 bases at J, with 10 bases in the middle. This CDR3 reads CASSSSPGYGYTF. The CDR3 coding sequence is TGTGCCAGCAGCTCATCCCCCGGCTATGGCTACACCTTC.

This sequence joins TRBV28 and TRBJ2-5; 8 positions match TRBD2. The trim removed 3 bases at V and 7 bases at J, leaving 10 bases unmatched. This CDR3 has 15 residues. In germline, CDR1 is MDHEN, CDR2 SYDVKM. The CDR3 loop reads CASSFAGTRGGTQYF. DNA for the CDR3: TGTGCCAGCAGTTTTGCCGGGACTAGAGGTGGGACCCAGTACTTC.

The chain is built from TRBV27 and TRBJ1-1; TRBD1 is a possible D gene (6 bases). This CDR3 region has 15 residues. With 6 bases removed from V and 0 bases from J, the gap between germline ends came to 14 bases. CDR1 is MNHEY and CDR2 is SMNVEV in the germline V gene (reference sequence). Here the CDR3 DNA reads TGTGCCAGCAGATTACAGGGAGGGATGAACACTGAAGCTTTCTTT. Protein sequence: CASRLQGGMNTEAFF.

This chain joins TRBV11-2 and TRBJ2-7; D is unclear. V was clipped by 5 bases and J by 5 bases, with 13 bases between them. CDR3 length equals 13 residues. Germline V lookup: CDR1 SGHAT, CDR2 FQNNGV. CDR3 loop: CASSTVGRDEQYF. The CDR3 DNA follows: TGTGCCAGCAGCACGGTAGGCCGGGACGAGCAGTACTTC.

The rearrangement joins TRBV7-2 to TRBJ2-1, with 7 bases lining up with TRBD1. The CDR3 is made up of 14 amino acids. Germline V gene sequence: CDR1 SGHTA, CDR2 FQGNSA. J gave up 4 bases and V 3 bases, and 3 bases lay outside the gene matches. The CDR3 loop is CASSFGTDYNEQFF. CDR3 nucleotides: TGTGCCAGCAGCTTTGGGACAGATTACAATGAGCAGTTCTTC.

V gene TRBV28 combines with J gene TRBJ1-2; possible D gene TRBD1, 5 bases. CDR3 size: 17 residues. The germline V and J ends were trimmed by 7 bases and 0 bases, with 21 bases remaining between them. Germline CDR1 MDHEN, CDR2 SYDVKM. The CDR3 bases are TGTGCCAGCAAAACCTCCCACAGGACGCGTGCTAACTATGGCTACACCTTC. Its translation is CASKTSHRTRANYGYTF.

The CDR3 region is CASSLTNGLGAYEQYF. The CDR3 DNA reads TGTGCCAGCAGCTTAACGAACGGACTCGGAGCCTACGAGCAGTACTTC. The rearrangement joins TRBV11-2 to TRBJ2-7; tentatively, D is TRBD2 (5 bases). This CDR3 region has 16 residues. Germline V lookup: CDR1 SGHAT, CDR2 FQNNGV. Trimming took 2 bases from V and 2 from J, leaving 16 bases between them.

This clone occurred a few times. This sequence joins TRBV11-2 and TRBJ2-5, with D hard to call. Trimming pared 0 bases from V and 7 bases from J, leaving 9 bases between. The CDR3 loop spans 13 amino acids. Germline V gene sequence: CDR1 SGHAT, CDR2 FQNNGV. The CDR3 protein is CASSLERSGTQYF. CDR3 DNA: TGTGCCAGCAGCTTAGAACGGTCGGGGACCCAGTACTTC. The full variable domain, its missing parts supplied by reference TRBV11-2 and TRBJ2-5, is EAGVAQSPRYKIIEKRQSVAFWCNPISGHATLYWYQQILGQGPKLLIQFQNNGVVDDSQLPKDRFSAERLKGVDSTLKIQPAKLEDSAVYLCASSLERSGTQYFGPGTRLLVL.

This chain connects TRBV6-1 to TRBJ1-4, with D maybe TRBD1 (5 bases). The ends were cut back, 9 bases at V and 0 bases at J, with 11 bases in the middle. The CDR3 runs 14 residues. Germline V gene lookup returns CDR1 MNHNS and CDR2 SASEGT. In DNA, the CDR3 is TGTGCCAGTGGACATATTGCAACTAATGAAAAACTGTTTTTT. Translating gives CASGHIATNEKLFF.

V gene TRBV6-6 combines with J gene TRBJ1-2; TRBD1 might be the D (5 bases). Trimming pared 6 bases from V and 1 base from J, leaving 9 bases between. Per the germline V gene, CDR1 is MNHNY and CDR2 is SVGAGI (reference sequence). The CDR3 contains 13 residues. The CDR3 DNA follows: TGTGCCAGCAGCCAGGGTTTTAACTATGGCTACACCTTC. Protein sequence: CASSQGFNYGYTF.

The chain joins TRBV7-9 to TRBJ2-7; 10 bases are a match to TRBD1. Trimming at V came to 2 bases and at J to 7 bases, leaving 14 bases not matched to a gene. The CDR3 is 17 residues long. In germline, CDR1 is SEHNR, CDR2 FQNEAQ (reference sequence). As DNA, the CDR3 is TGTGCCAGCAGCTTAATAGATTGGGGACAGGGGACAGGGGAGCAGTACTTC. It yields the protein CASSLIDWGQGTGEQYF.

The chain employs TRBV5-6 and TRBJ1-2; TRBD1 aligns across 8 bases. Trimming took 5 bases from V and 8 from J; bases not matched to a gene: 8. The germline gives CDR1 SGHDT, CDR2 YYEEEE. CDR3 length: 13 residues. The CDR3 reads CASRAGGAWGYTF. CDR3 DNA: TGTGCCAGCAGGGCAGGGGGCGCTTGGGGCTACACCTTC.

The V call is TRBV19, the J call TRBJ1-3, with D possibly being TRBD1 (6 bases). CDR1 and CDR2 from the germline V gene are LNHDA and SQIVND (reference sequence). CDR3 size: 17 residues. The V and J ends lost 5 bases and 0 bases respectively, with 17 bases between them. CDR3 loop: CASSSLQGPISGNTIYF. In DNA, the CDR3 is TGTGCCAGTAGTTCTCTACAGGGACCAATCTCTGGAAACACCATATATTTT.